The 7 T cell receptor beta chains reported below all come from one sample, sequenced in a study of control samples from healthy donors and cancer patients. Only in-frame clones appear in the TCRdb table, and some are missing; sequencing was by immunoSEQ multiplex PCR. The sample shows more than 100,000 clones, around 92% of them seen only once. Sequencing input: PBMCs. The source of these receptors is a man aged 50 to 59 with head and neck cancer.

The chain joins TRBV2 to TRBJ2-7; 12 bases map to TRBD2. V shed 4 bases and J 5 bases; nucleotides not matched to a gene: 6. The CDR3 covers 15 residues. The germline V gene encodes CDR1 SNHLY and CDR2 FYNNEI. The CDR3 DNA reads TGTGCCAGCAGTGCCTGGACTAGCGGGATCAACGAGCAGTACTTC. It codes for CASSAWTSGINEQYF.

The J gene is TRBJ1-3, the V gene TRBV18; no definite D call. Germline loops: CDR1 KGHSH, CDR2 LQKENI. The CDR3 has 15 residues. Trimming took 3 bases from V and 1 from J, leaving 10 bases between them. Here the CDR3 DNA reads TGTGCCAGCTCACCCGATACGCGTTCTGGAAACACCATATATTTT. Translation: CASSPDTRSGNTIYF.

The rearrangement links TRBV3-1 (or the pseudogene TRBV3-2) to TRBJ1-2; D may be TRBD1 (6 bases). V was shortened by 2 bases and J by 2 bases, with 6 bases between the two germline ends. There are 13 residues in the CDR3. Germline CDR1 reads LGHDT; CDR2 reads YNNKEL (reference sequence). As DNA, the CDR3 is TGTGCCAGCAGCCAACAGGGGAACTATGGCTACACCTTC. This translates into CASSQQGNYGYTF.

The V call is TRBV29-1, the J call TRBJ1-1; 9 nucleotides align to TRBD1. Trimming took 1 base from V and 5 from J; bases not matched to a gene: 8. CDR1 is SQVTM, CDR2 ANQGSEA, per germline. The CDR3 is 15 amino acids. CDR3: CSVEGPGTGKTEAFF. The DNA for the CDR3 is TGCAGCGTTGAAGGCCCCGGGACAGGGAAAACTGAAGCTTTCTTT.

This rearrangement joins TRBV5-1 to TRBJ2-1; maybe TRBD1 (6 bases). Germline V gene sequence: CDR1 SGHRS, CDR2 YFSETQ. This CDR3 has 16 amino acids. V lost 4 bases and J lost 10, with 24 bases in between. CDR3: CASSPYYGQPTMEQFF. CDR3 bases: TGCGCCAGCAGCCCATACTACGGACAGCCGACAATGGAGCAGTTCTTC.

This chain joins TRBV27 and TRBJ2-1; D is perhaps TRBD1 or TRBD2 (5 bases each). In germline, CDR1 is MNHEY, CDR2 SMNVEV (reference sequence). This CDR3 contains 12 residues. The V gene lost 2 bases and the J gene lost 12 bases, with 11 bases spanning the gap. CDR3 amino acids: CASSLGGTGQFF. The CDR3 DNA is TGTGCCAGCAGTTTAGGGGGAACCGGGCAGTTCTTC.

The chain employs TRBV7-9 and TRBJ2-7; 10 bases match TRBD1. The CDR3 spans 15 residues. V lost 4 bases, J lost 4 bases, and 7 bases stayed unmatched. Germline V gives CDR1 SEHNR, CDR2 FQNEAQ (reference sequence). The CDR3 coding sequence is TGTGCCAGCAGCTCACGGACAGGGGGTGTTTACGAGCAGTACTTC. Translating gives CASSSRTGGVYEQYF.